Below are 32 T cell receptor beta chains sequenced from a single sample in a study of CD8 T cells in ankylosing spondylitis. TCRdb called the 5' RACE reads again in MiXCR, with one record for every CDR3 protein. The sample contains about 140,000 distinct CDR3 sequences, roughly 8.4% of which appear only once. The material sequenced was synovial fluid, either unsorted or a sorted T cell fraction (not recorded which). The source of these receptors is a male donor with ankylosing spondylitis.

Many counts were recorded for this clonotype. The chain uses TRBV20-1 and TRBJ2-1; TRBD2 aligns across 10 bases. Germline-derived CDR1 and CDR2 are DFQATT and SNEGSKA (reference sequence). The CDR3 loop spans 13 amino acids. V was pared by 7 bases and J by 2 bases, with 2 bases of the junction left unmatched. CDR3 loop: CSGLAGAYNEQFF. The CDR3 nucleotides are TGCAGTGGCCTAGCGGGGGCCTACAATGAGCAGTTCTTC.

This clonotype was recorded at least ten times. The chain joins TRBV27 to TRBJ1-4; D perhaps matches TRBD1 (5 bases). Germline V lookup: CDR1 MNHEY, CDR2 SMNVEV (reference sequence). The CDR3 loop spans 14 amino acids. V was clipped by 6 bases and J by 8 bases, with 16 bases between them. The CDR3 DNA is TGTGCCAGCAGCGTCCGAGGGGCGGGGGAAAAACTGTTTTTT. It translates to CASSVRGAGEKLFF.

This chain links TRBV20-1 with TRBJ2-1; 8 bases fit TRBD1. CDR1 and CDR2 from the germline V gene are DFQATT and SNEGSKA (reference sequence). The CDR3 runs 13 residues. The CDR3 spells CRAGQDSYNEQFF. DNA of the CDR3: TGCAGGGCGGGACAGGATTCCTACAATGAGCAGTTCTTC.

The table lists this clonotype with many counts. The genes are TRBV10-1 and TRBJ2-7; D is ambiguous. Germline V gives CDR1 WNHNN, CDR2 SYGVQD (reference sequence). V dropped 3 bases and J dropped 0 bases, with 3 bases sitting between them. The CDR3 extends over 12 amino acids. DNA for the CDR3: TGCGCCAGCAGTGATAGCTCCTACGAGCAGTACTTC. Encoded protein: CASSDSSYEQYF.

This clonotype was observed a handful of times. This rearrangement joins TRBV27 to TRBJ2-7; 7 bases align to TRBD2. V lost 2 bases, J lost 2 bases, and 6 bases stayed unmatched. The germline V gene encodes CDR1 MNHEY and CDR2 SMNVEV (reference sequence). The CDR3 sequence is 15 residues long. This CDR3 reads CASSLLRGKAYEQYF. The CDR3 DNA sequence: TGTGCCAGCAGTTTACTGCGGGGGAAAGCCTACGAGCAGTACTTC.

This clonotype was found a few times. The chain recombines TRBV27 with TRBJ2-6, with TRBD1 identical over 9 bases. V trimming: 7 bases; J trimming: 1 base; junction bases outside the gene matches: 11. The CDR3 loop spans 18 amino acids. Germline V gene sequence: CDR1 MNHEY, CDR2 SMNVEV (reference sequence). CDR3 nucleotide sequence: TGTGCCAGCACCCGGACAGGGGTTAAAAGGTCTGGGGCCAACGTCCTGACTTTC. Translating gives CASTRTGVKRSGANVLTF.

The rearrangement joins TRBV20-1 to TRBJ2-3; D unresolved. The CDR3 totals 13 residues. V lost 0 bases, J lost 5 bases, and 9 bases lay in between. Germline V gene sequence: CDR1 DFQATT, CDR2 SNEGSKA (reference sequence). The CDR3 sequence: CSARDPYLDTQYF. Here the CDR3 DNA reads TGCAGTGCTAGAGATCCCTACCTAGATACGCAGTATTTT.

The J gene is TRBJ2-1, the V gene TRBV20-1, with a possible D match to TRBD2 (7 bases). The CDR3 totals 17 residues. The germline gives CDR1 DFQATT, CDR2 SNEGSKA (reference sequence). The CDR3: CCSRGGGPSLANNEQFF. CDR3 sequence (DNA): TGCTGTTCCAGGGGCGGGGGCCCTAGCCTTGCAAACAATGAGCAGTTCTTC.

In its sample, this clonotype was seen many times. The chain uses TRBV24-1 and TRBJ2-5, with a possible D match to TRBD1 (6 bases). V gave up 3 bases and J gave up 1 base, with 11 bases separating them. The germline V gene encodes CDR1 KGHDR and CDR2 SFDVKD. The CDR3 runs to 15 residues. The CDR3 sequence is CATSDPGTRQETQYF. The CDR3 nucleotides read TGTGCCACCAGTGATCCCGGGACACGCCAAGAGACCCAGTACTTC.

This clonotype occurred a few times. The V call is TRBV12-3 or TRBV12-4, the J call TRBJ1-1; no clear D gene. CDR3 length: 12 amino acids. Trimming left V 3 bases short and J 11 bases short, with 13 bases between. CDR3 nucleotide sequence: TGTGCCAGCAGTTTCGGTGGAGGGAAGGCTTTCTTT. Its translation is CASSFGGGKAFF.

This chain uses TRBV7-2 with TRBJ2-1; 7 bases are shared with TRBD2. CDR1 and CDR2 (germline): SGHTA, FQGNSA. The CDR3 loop spans 15 amino acids. The V segment lost 0 bases and the J segment 9 bases; nucleotides outside the gene matches: 8. As DNA, the CDR3 is TGTGCCAGCAGCTTAGCTGGCGGGAGATGGGGTGAGCAGTTCTTC. It translates to CASSLAGGRWGEQFF.

This clonotype has ten or more counts. The chain combines TRBV20-1 with TRBJ2-7; D possibly corresponds to TRBD2 (6 bases). Trimming removed 5 bases from V and 6 bases from J, with 11 bases in between. Germline V gives CDR1 DFQATT, CDR2 SNEGSKA (reference sequence). The CDR3 has 11 amino acids. The CDR3 sequence: CSALGGPEQYF. CDR3 nucleotide sequence: TGCAGTGCTCTCGGAGGGCCCGAGCAGTACTTC.

This clonotype came up many times. The chain joins TRBV18 to TRBJ2-7; D is tentatively TRBD1 or TRBD2 (5 bases each). CDR1 is KGHSH, CDR2 LQKENI, per germline. The V gene lost 2 bases and the J gene lost 0 bases, with 20 bases spanning the gap. This CDR3 contains 18 residues. The DNA of the CDR3 is TGTGCCAGCTCACCAAATGCCGGGACGATCTGGTTCTCCTACGAGCAGTACTTC. Protein sequence: CASSPNAGTIWFSYEQYF. The complete variable domain, with remaining parts taken from reference TRBV18 and TRBJ2-7, reads NAGVMQNPRHLVRRRGQEARLRCSPMKGHSHVYWYRQLPEEGLKFMVYLQKENIIDESGMPKERFSAEFPKEGPSILRIQQVVRGDSAAYFCASSPNAGTIWFSYEQYFGPGTRLTVT.

This clonotype was counted at least ten times. J is TRBJ2-7 and V is TRBV24-1, with 7 positions matching TRBD2. Looked up from germline, CDR1 is KGHDR and CDR2 is SFDVKD. The CDR3 is made up of 14 amino acids. J lost 5 bases, V lost 4 bases, and 7 bases had no gene match. As DNA, the CDR3 is TGTGCCACCAGTGACCACATGGGAGGGAACGAGCAGTACTTC. Translated, it gives CATSDHMGGNEQYF.

The sample holds a few counts of this clonotype. V usage is TRBV6-2 or TRBV6-3 and J usage is TRBJ2-1; 9 nucleotides match TRBD2. CDR1 is MNHEY, CDR2 SVGEGT, per germline. V shed 0 bases and J 3 bases; nucleotides not matched to a gene: 6. The CDR3 covers 17 residues. CDR3 in DNA: TGTGCCAGCAGTTACTCGACCAGCGGGGGGTACTACAATGAGCAGTTCTTC. Protein product: CASSYSTSGGYYNEQFF.

The rearrangement uses TRBV2 and TRBJ2-1, with 7 bases fitting TRBD2. CDR3 length: 16 residues. Germline V gene sequence: CDR1 SNHLY, CDR2 FYNNEI. V trimming: 3 bases; J trimming: 0 bases; junction bases outside the gene matches: 5. The CDR3 loop is CASSERSGVSYNEQFF. The CDR3 bases are TGTGCCAGCAGTGAGAGAAGCGGGGTCTCCTACAATGAGCAGTTCTTC.

V and J are TRBV9 and TRBJ2-7; TRBD2 aligns across 7 bases. The CDR3 runs 15 residues. Germline CDR1 SGDLS, CDR2 YYNGEE. With V trimmed by 0 bases and J by 3 bases, 6 bases remained unmatched. The CDR3, as DNA: TGTGCCAGCAGCGTAGCGACAGCGGGACTCTACGAGCAGTACTTC. It is translated as CASSVATAGLYEQYF.

V gene TRBV2 combines with J gene TRBJ2-4, with D possibly TRBD2 on 5 matching bases. Germline assignment: CDR1 SNHLY and CDR2 FYNNEI. The CDR3 is 14 residues long. Deletions cut 3 bases from V and 0 bases from J, with 6 bases between. The CDR3 bases are TGTGCCAGCAGTGAGGAGGAAGCCAAAAACATTCAGTACTTC. Protein sequence: CASSEEEAKNIQYF.

This rearrangement joins TRBV12-3 or TRBV12-4 to TRBJ2-3; 9 nucleotides agree with TRBD1. The V gene end was trimmed by 6 bases and the J gene end by 1 base; junction bases not matched to a gene: 11. This CDR3 is 17 amino acids long. The CDR3 is CASRVNRGRVGTDTQYF. The CDR3 nucleotides read TGTGCCAGCAGGGTTAACAGGGGGCGCGTGGGCACAGATACGCAGTATTTT.

This chain connects TRBV5-1 to TRBJ1-2; D is unclear. This CDR3 has 13 amino acids. Trimming stripped 5 bases from V and 1 base from J, with 9 bases between. Germline-derived CDR1 and CDR2 are SGHRS and YFSETQ. CDR3 protein: CASRRAVNYGYTF. CDR3 in DNA: TGCGCCAGCAGGAGGGCAGTTAACTATGGCTACACCTTC.

This clonotype was recorded a few times. This chain uses TRBV19 with TRBJ2-5; a possible D gene is TRBD2 (5 bases). Per the germline V gene, CDR1 is LNHDA and CDR2 is SQIVND (reference sequence). This CDR3 comprises 13 residues. Trimming shortened V by 7 bases and J by 5 bases, and 14 bases separated the two germline ends. The CDR3 DNA reads as TGTGCCAGTAAGAGCCTAGCTGGGGAGACCCAGTACTTC. Protein: CASKSLAGETQYF. The entire variable domain, with the rest obtained from reference TRBV19 and TRBJ2-5, is as follows: DGGITQSPKYLFRKEGQNVTLSCEQNLNHDAMYWYRQDPGQGLRLIYYSQIVNDFQKGDIAEGYSVSREKKESFPLTVTSAQKNPTAFYLCASKSLAGETQYFGPGTRLLVL.

This clonotype was detected many times. This chain joins TRBV20-1 and TRBJ2-1; D not certain. Trimming removed 5 bases from V and 2 bases from J, with 10 bases in between. The germline V gene encodes CDR1 DFQATT and CDR2 SNEGSKA (reference sequence). CDR3 size: 13 residues. The CDR3 loop is CSAAVDTYNEQFF. CDR3 bases: TGCAGTGCTGCGGTAGATACCTACAATGAGCAGTTCTTC.

In its sample, this clonotype was seen many times. CDR3 residues: CSASGVIAGALDEQFF. CDR3 bases: TGCAGTGCTAGCGGCGTTATTGCGGGAGCCCTGGATGAGCAGTTCTTC. The V and J genes are TRBV20-1 and TRBJ2-1, with 7 positions matching TRBD2. The CDR3 totals 16 residues. With 3 bases clipped from V and 8 bases from J, the junction kept 16 bases outside the gene matches. The germline gives CDR1 DFQATT, CDR2 SNEGSKA (reference sequence).

A remark on this clonotype: A single base separates this from a much larger clone, so it may be a read error. The chain is built from TRBV6-1 and TRBJ2-7; either TRBD1 or TRBD2 may fit D (5 bases each). Germline lookup yields CDR1 MNHNS and CDR2 SASEGT. Trimming stripped 6 bases from V and 3 bases from J, with 15 bases between. The CDR3 loop spans 14 amino acids. This chain's CDR3 is CASRHPGPGYEQYF. The CDR3 DNA sequence: TGTGCCAGCAGACATCCGGGACCCGGCTACGAGCAGTACTTC.

At least ten counts were recorded for this clonotype. V gene TRBV2 combines with J gene TRBJ2-5; possible D gene TRBD2, 5 bases. The CDR3 consists of 12 residues. V lost 9 bases and J 5 bases, leaving 13 bases between the germline ends. CDR1 is SNHLY, CDR2 FYNNEI, per germline. The CDR3 region is CASMTTGETQYF. For the CDR3, the DNA is TGTGCCAGTATGACCACGGGGGAGACCCAGTACTTC.

This clonotype was seen at least ten times. This sequence joins TRBV11-2 and TRBJ1-1; D not resolved. This CDR3 region has 11 residues. Trimming stripped 1 base from V and 7 bases from J, with 4 bases between. CDR1 SGHAT and CDR2 FQNNGV come from the germline V gene. CDR3 loop: CASSLVVEAFF. The CDR3 region has the DNA TGTGCCAGCAGCTTAGTTGTTGAAGCTTTCTTT.

This clonotype was seen more than once but under ten times. This chain uses TRBV6-2 or TRBV6-3 with TRBJ2-1, with 11 bases matching TRBD2. The germline V gene has CDR1 MNHEY and CDR2 SVGEGT. Trimming took 8 bases from V and 5 from J; bases not matched to a gene: 8. This CDR3 has 15 amino acids. The CDR3 spells CASQIAGGPHNEQFF. The CDR3 DNA follows: TGTGCCAGCCAAATAGCGGGAGGGCCCCACAATGAGCAGTTCTTC.

This clonotype has just a few counts. This rearrangement joins TRBV27 to TRBJ2-7, with TRBD1 matching 9 bases. J was trimmed by 4 bases and V by 4 bases; bases with no gene match: 5. This CDR3 contains 14 residues. CDR1 MNHEY and CDR2 SMNVEV come from the germline V gene (reference sequence). CDR3 coding DNA: TGTGCCAGCAGTTACTGGGACAGGGTATACGAGCAGTACTTC. Translating it yields CASSYWDRVYEQYF.

This clonotype was counted only a few times. The chain's CDR3 is CASSHNRQGAGELFF. The DNA for the CDR3 is TGTGCCAGCAGTCACAACCGACAGGGCGCCGGGGAGCTGTTTTTT. V is TRBV6-5 and J is TRBJ2-2; 7 positions agree with TRBD1. This CDR3 has 15 amino acids. Germline-derived CDR1 and CDR2 are MNHEY and SVGAGI. V was pared by 5 bases and J by 6 bases, with 9 bases of the junction left unmatched.

This chain connects TRBV5-6 to TRBJ2-3; TRBD2 is a possible D gene (7 bases). CDR1 is SGHDT and CDR2 is YYEEEE in the germline V gene. The ends were cut back, 2 bases at V and 2 bases at J, with 12 bases in the middle. CDR3 size: 15 residues. CDR3 in amino acids: CASSLRGAATDTQYF. The CDR3 region has the DNA TGTGCCAGCAGCTTACGGGGGGCGGCCACAGATACGCAGTATTTT.

CDR3 sequence: CSAGPMAGEQYF. In DNA, the CDR3 is TGCAGCGCCGGGCCCATGGCGGGGGAGCAGTACTTC. The J gene is TRBJ2-7, the V gene TRBV29-1; the D gene is possibly TRBD2 (6 bases). The CDR3 sequence is 12 residues long. The V gene's germline CDR1 is SQVTM and CDR2 ANQGSEA. V was shortened by 7 bases and J by 7 bases, with 17 bases between the two germline ends.

As concerns this clonotype: A much bigger clone sits one base away, suggesting this may be a read error. The genes are TRBV7-2 and TRBJ1-1; D is ambiguous. CDR3 length: 14 amino acids. Germline V CDR1 and CDR2: SGHTA, FQGNSA. CDR3 loop: CVSSLFRKNTEAFF. CDR3 in DNA: TGTGTCAGCAGCTTATTTAGGAAGAACACTGAAGCTTTCTTT.